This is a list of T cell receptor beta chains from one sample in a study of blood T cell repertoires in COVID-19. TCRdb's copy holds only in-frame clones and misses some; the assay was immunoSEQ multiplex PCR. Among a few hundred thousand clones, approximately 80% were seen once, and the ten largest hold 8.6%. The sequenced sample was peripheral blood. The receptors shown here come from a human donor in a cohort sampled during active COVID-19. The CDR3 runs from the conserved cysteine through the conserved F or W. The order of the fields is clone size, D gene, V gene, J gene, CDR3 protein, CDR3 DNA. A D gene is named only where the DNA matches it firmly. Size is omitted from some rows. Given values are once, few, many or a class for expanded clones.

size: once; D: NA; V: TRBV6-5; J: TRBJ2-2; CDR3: CASPSAGLNTGELFF; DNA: TGTGCCAGCCCCTCTGCGGGACTGAACACCGGGGAGCTGTTTTTT
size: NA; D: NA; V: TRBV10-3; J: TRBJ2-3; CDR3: CAISEWAGTQYF; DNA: TGTGCCATCAGTGAGTGGGCGGGTACGCAGTATTTT
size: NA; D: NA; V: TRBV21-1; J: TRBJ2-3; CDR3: CASTGVSGEYTDTQYF; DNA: TGTGCCAGCACCGGCGTCAGCGGGGAGTACACAGATACGCAGTATTTT
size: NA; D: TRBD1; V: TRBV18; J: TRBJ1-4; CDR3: CASSPRTGEEKLFF; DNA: TGTGCCAGCTCACCACGGACAGGGGAGGAAAAACTGTTTTTT
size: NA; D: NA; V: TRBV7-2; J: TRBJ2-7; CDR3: CASSPKSGGPYEQYF; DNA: TGTGCCAGCAGCCCAAAAAGTGGAGGACCCTACGAGCAGTACTTC
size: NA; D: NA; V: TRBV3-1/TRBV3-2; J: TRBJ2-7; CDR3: CASSQRAGDPYEQYF; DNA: TGTGCCAGCAGCCAGAGAGCGGGCGATCCCTACGAGCAGTACTTC
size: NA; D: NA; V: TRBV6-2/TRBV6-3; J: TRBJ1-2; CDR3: CASSWPELYGYTF; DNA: TGTGCCAGCAGTTGGCCGGAGCTCTATGGCTACACCTTC
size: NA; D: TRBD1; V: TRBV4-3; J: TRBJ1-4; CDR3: CASSQTGQGAFEKLFF; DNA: TGCGCCAGCAGTCAAACCGGACAGGGGGCATTTGAAAAACTGTTTTTT
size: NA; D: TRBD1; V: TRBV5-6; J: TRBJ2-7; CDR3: CASSLWAGTGSEQYF; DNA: TGTGCCAGCAGCTTGTGGGCCGGGACAGGGTCCGAGCAGTACTTC
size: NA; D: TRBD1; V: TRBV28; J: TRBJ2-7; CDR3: CASSQDRVLDEQYF; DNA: TGTGCCAGCAGTCAGGACAGGGTTTTGGACGAGCAGTACTTC
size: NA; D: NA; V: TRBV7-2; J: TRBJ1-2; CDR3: CASSFDSYGYTF; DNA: TGTGCCAGCAGCTTCGACAGCTATGGCTACACCTTC
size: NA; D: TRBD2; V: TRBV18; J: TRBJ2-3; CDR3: CASSPLDRGSITDTQYF; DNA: TGTGCCAGCTCACCACTCGATCGCGGGAGTATTACAGATACGCAGTATTTT
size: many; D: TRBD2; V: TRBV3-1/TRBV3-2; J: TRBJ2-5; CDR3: CASSPGLAGGETQYF; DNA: TGTGCCAGCAGCCCTGGACTAGCGGGAGGAGAGACCCAGTACTTC
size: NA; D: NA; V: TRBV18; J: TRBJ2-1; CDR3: CASSPQSGGGDEQFF; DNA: TGTGCCAGCTCACCACAAAGTGGGGGAGGCGATGAGCAGTTCTTC
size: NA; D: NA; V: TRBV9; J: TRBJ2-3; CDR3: CASTRSTDTQYF; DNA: TGTGCCAGTACTAGAAGCACAGATACGCAGTATTTT
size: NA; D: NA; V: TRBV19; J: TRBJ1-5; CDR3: CASSIVGEGQPQHF; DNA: TGTGCCAGTAGTATTGTGGGAGAAGGTCAGCCCCAGCATTTT
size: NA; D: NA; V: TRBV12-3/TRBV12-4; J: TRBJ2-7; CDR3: CASSSTPYEQYF; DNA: TGTGCCAGCAGTTCAACACCCTACGAGCAGTACTTC
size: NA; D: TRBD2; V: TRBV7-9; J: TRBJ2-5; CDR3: CASSYPTSGRDETQYF; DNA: TGTGCCAGCAGCTACCCGACTAGCGGGAGGGACGAGACCCAGTACTTC